Listed here are 3 T cell receptor beta chains from one sample, sequenced in a study of blood T cell repertoires in COVID-19. Sequencing used immunoSEQ multiplex PCR; TCRdb keeps in-frame clones, though not all of them. The data hold fewer than 350,000 clones, with over 75% observed a single time. Sequenced material: PBMCs or T cells enriched from blood (not recorded which). The receptors shown here come from a woman aged 35 to 49 who had recovered from COVID-19.

The chain is built from TRBV28 and TRBJ2-7; TRBD1 matches 7 bases. The CDR3 totals 12 residues. The germline V gene encodes CDR1 MDHEN and CDR2 SYDVKM. V shed 5 bases, J shed 12 bases, and the junction held 10 bases outside the gene matches. The CDR3 DNA follows: TGTGCCAGCAGTCAGACAGGGCGGCGTCTGTACTTC. This encodes CASSQTGRRLYF.

This chain joins TRBV5-6 and TRBJ2-1, with D unclear. Germline V gives CDR1 SGHDT, CDR2 YYEEEE. The CDR3 length is 13 residues. The V end lost 4 bases, the J end lost 9 bases, and 14 bases lay between the germline ends. CDR3 DNA: TGTGCCAGCAGCCCGACGGGTTTTGGTGAGCAGTTCTTC. As protein: CASSPTGFGEQFF.

This clone occurred once. The genes are TRBV7-3 and TRBJ2-1; D possibly corresponds to TRBD1 (5 bases). Germline lookup yields CDR1 SGHTA and CDR2 FQGTGA. Trimming stripped 5 bases from V and 0 bases from J, with 14 bases between. This CDR3 is 16 amino acids long. The CDR3 DNA follows: TGTGCCAGCAGCATCGCAAGGGGTAGCTCCTACAATGAGCAGTTCTTC. Amino acids: CASSIARGSSYNEQFF.